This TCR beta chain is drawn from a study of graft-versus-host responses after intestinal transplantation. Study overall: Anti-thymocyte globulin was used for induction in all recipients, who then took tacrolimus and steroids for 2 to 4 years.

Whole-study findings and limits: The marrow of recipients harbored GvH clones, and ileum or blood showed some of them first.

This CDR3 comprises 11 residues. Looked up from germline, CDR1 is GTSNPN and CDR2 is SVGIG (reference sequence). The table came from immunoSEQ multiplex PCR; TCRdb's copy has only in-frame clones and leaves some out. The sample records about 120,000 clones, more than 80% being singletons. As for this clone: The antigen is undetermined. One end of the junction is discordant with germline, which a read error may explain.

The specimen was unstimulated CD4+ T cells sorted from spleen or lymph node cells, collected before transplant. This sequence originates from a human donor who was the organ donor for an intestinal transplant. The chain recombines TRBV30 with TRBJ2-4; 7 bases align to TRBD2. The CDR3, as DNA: TGTGCCTGGAGTGTTGGAGGGAGGGAGTTCTTC. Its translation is CAWSVGGREFF. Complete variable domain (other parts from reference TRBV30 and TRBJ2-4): SQTIHQWPATLVQPVGSPLSLECTVEGTSNPNLYWYRQAAGRGLQLLFYSVGIGQISSEVPQNLSASRPQDRQFILSSKKLLLSDSGFYLCAWSVGGREFFGAGTRLSVL.